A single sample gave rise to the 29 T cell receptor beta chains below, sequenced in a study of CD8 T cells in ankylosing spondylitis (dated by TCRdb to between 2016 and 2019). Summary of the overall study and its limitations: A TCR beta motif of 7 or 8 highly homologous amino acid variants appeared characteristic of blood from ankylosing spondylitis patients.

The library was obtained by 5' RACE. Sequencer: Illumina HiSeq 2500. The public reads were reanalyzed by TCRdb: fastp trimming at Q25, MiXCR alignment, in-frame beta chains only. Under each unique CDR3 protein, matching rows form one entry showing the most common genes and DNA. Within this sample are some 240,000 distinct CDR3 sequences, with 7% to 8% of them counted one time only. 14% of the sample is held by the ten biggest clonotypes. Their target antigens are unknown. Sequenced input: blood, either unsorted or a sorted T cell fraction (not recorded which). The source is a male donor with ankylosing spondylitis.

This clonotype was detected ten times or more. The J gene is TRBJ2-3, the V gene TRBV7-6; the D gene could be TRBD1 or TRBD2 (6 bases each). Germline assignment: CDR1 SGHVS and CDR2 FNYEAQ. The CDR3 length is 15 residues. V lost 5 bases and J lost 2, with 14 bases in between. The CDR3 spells CASSPGGRHTDTQYF. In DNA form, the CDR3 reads TGTGCCAGCAGCCCCGGGGGCAGGCACACAGATACGCAGTATTTT.

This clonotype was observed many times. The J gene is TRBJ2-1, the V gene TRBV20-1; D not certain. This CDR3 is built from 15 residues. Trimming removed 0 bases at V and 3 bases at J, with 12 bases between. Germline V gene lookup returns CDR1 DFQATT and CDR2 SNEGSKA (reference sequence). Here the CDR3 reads CSARDPASFYNEQFF. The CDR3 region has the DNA TGCAGTGCTAGAGATCCAGCGTCCTTCTACAATGAGCAGTTCTTC.

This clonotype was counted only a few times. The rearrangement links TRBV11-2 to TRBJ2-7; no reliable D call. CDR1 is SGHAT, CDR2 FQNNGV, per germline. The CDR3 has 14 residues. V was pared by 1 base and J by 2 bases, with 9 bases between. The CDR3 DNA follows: TGTGCCAGCAGCTTAGGCCCCCGGCCCTACGAGCAGTACTTC. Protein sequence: CASSLGPRPYEQYF. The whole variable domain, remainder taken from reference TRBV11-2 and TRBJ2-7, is EAGVAQSPRYKIIEKRQSVAFWCNPISGHATLYWYQQILGQGPKLLIQFQNNGVVDDSQLPKDRFSAERLKGVDSTLKIQPAKLEDSAVYLCASSLGPRPYEQYFGPGTRLTVT.

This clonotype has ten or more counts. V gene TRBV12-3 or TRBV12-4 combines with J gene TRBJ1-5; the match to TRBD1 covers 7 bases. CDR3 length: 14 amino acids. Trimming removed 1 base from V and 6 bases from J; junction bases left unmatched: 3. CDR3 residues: CASSLGQGFQPQHF. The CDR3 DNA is TGTGCCAGCAGTTTAGGACAGGGATTTCAGCCCCAGCATTTT.

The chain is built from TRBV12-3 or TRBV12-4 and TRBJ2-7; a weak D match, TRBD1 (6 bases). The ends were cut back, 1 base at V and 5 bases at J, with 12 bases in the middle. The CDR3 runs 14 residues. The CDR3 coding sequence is TGTGCCAGCAGTTTAGGGGGGCGGTTAAACGAGCAGTACTTC. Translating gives CASSLGGRLNEQYF.

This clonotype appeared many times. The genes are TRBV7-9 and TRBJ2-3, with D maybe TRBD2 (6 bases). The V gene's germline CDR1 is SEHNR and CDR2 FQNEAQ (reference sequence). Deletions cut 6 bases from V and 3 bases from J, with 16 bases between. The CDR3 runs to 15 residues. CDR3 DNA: TGTGCCAGCAGGGCTCGCGCGGGAAGTACAGATACGCAGTATTTT. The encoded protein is CASRARAGSTDTQYF.

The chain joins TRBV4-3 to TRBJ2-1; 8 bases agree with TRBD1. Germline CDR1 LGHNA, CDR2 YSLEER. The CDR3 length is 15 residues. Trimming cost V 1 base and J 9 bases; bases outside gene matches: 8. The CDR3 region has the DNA TGCGCCAGCAGCCAAGTCCAGGGGGCAGTGGGTGAGCAGTTCTTC. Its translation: CASSQVQGAVGEQFF.

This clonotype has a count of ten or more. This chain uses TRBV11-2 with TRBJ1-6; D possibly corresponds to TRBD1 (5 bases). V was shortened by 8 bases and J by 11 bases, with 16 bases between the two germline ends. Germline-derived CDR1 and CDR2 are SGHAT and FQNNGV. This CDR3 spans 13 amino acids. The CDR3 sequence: CASAMGTGPPLHF. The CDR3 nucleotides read TGTGCCAGCGCGATGGGTACAGGTCCACCCCTCCACTTT. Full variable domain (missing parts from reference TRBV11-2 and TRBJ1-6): EAGVAQSPRYKIIEKRQSVAFWCNPISGHATLYWYQQILGQGPKLLIQFQNNGVVDDSQLPKDRFSAERLKGVDSTLKIQPAKLEDSAVYLCASAMGTGPPLHFGNGTRLTVT.

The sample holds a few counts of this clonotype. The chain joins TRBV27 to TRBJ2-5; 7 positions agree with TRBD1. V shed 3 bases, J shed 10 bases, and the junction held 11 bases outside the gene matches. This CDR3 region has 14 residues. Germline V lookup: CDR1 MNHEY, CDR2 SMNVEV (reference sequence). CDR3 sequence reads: CASSFRAPQGIQYF. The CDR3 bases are TGTGCCAGCAGTTTTCGGGCCCCACAGGGGATCCAGTACTTC.

In DNA form, the CDR3 reads TGTGCCAGCAGCTTATGGCCTGGGGCCAACGTCCTGACTTTC. As protein: CASSLWPGANVLTF. The rearrangement uses TRBV7-9 and TRBJ2-6; D gene uncertain. The germline V gene has CDR1 SEHNR and CDR2 FQNEAQ (reference sequence). The V end lost 2 bases, the J end lost 2 bases, and 4 bases lay between the germline ends. This CDR3 region has 14 residues.

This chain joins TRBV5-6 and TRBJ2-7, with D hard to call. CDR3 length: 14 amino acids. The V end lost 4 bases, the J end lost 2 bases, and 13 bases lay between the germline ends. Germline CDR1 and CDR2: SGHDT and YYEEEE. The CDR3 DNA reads TGTGCCAGCAGCGACCTGGGTGGGACCTACGAGCAGTACTTC. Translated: CASSDLGGTYEQYF.

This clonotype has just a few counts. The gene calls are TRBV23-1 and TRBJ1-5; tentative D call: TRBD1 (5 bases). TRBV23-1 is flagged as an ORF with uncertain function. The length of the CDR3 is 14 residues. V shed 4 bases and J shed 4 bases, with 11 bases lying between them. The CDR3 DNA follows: TGCGCCAGCAGTCTGGGCAGGGATAATCAGCCCCAGCATTTT. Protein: CASSLGRDNQPQHF.

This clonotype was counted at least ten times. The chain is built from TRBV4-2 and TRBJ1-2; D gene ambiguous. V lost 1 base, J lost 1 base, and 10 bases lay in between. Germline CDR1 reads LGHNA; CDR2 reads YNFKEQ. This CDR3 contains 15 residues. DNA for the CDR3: TGTGCCAGCAGCCAAGTAGTAGGGATTAACTATGGCTACACCTTC. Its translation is CASSQVVGINYGYTF.

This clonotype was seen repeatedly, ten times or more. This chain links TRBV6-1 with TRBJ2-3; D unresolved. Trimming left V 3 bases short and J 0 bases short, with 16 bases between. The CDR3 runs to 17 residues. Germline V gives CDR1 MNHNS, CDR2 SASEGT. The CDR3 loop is CASSEPQAQWSTDTQYF. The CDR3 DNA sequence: TGTGCCAGCAGTGAGCCTCAGGCCCAGTGGAGCACAGATACGCAGTATTTT.

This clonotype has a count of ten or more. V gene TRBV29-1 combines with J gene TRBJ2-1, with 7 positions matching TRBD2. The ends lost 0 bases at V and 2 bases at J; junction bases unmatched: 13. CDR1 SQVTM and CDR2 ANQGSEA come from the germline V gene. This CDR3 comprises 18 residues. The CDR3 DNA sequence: TGCAGCGTTGAAGACCCTTTCTTCGGGGGGAAGACCTACAATGAGCAGTTCTTC. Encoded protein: CSVEDPFFGGKTYNEQFF.

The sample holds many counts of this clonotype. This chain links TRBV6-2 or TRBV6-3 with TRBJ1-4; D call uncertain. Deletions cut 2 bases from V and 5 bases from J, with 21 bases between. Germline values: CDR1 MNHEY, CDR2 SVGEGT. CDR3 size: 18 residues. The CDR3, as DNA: TGTGCCAGCAGTTACCGTCAGATCGCTTCGGTTTTAAATGAAAAACTGTTTTTT. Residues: CASSYRQIASVLNEKLFF.

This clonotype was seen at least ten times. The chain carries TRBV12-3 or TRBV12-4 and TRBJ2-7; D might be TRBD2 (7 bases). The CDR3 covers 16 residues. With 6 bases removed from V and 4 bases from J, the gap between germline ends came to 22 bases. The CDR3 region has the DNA TGTGCCAGCAGCATACGGGGGGCCGTACGGTTATACGAGCAGTACTTC. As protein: CASSIRGAVRLYEQYF.

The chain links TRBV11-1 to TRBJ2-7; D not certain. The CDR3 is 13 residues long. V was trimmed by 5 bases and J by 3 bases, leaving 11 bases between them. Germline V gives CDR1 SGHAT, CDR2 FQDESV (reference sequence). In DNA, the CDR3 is TGTGCCAGCAGCCCACCAGGATTCTACGAGCAGTACTTC. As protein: CASSPPGFYEQYF.

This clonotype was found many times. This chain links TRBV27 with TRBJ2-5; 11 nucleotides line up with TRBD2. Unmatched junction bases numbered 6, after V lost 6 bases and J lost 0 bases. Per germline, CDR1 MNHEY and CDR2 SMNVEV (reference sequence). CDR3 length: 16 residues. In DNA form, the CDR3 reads TGTGCCAGCAGCCTGACTAGCGGGGAGTACCAAGAGACCCAGTACTTC. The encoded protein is CASSLTSGEYQETQYF.

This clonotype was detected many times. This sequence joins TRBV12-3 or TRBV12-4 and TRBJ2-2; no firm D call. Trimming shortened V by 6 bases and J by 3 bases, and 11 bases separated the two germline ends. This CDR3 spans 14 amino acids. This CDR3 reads CASSKTHYTGELFF. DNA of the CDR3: TGTGCCAGCAGCAAAACACACTACACCGGGGAGCTGTTTTTT.

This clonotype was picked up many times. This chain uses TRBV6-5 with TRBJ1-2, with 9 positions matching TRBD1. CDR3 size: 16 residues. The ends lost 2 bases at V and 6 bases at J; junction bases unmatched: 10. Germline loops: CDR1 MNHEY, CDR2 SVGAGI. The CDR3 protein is CASSYLIGQGKDGYTF. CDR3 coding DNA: TGTGCCAGCAGTTACCTCATCGGACAGGGGAAGGATGGCTACACCTTC.

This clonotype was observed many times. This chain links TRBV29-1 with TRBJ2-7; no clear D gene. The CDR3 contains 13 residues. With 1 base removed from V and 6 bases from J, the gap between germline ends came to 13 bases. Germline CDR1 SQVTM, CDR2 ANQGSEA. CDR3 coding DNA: TGCAGCGTTGAAGGTGGCAGCGTTCTCGAGCAGTACTTC. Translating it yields CSVEGGSVLEQYF.

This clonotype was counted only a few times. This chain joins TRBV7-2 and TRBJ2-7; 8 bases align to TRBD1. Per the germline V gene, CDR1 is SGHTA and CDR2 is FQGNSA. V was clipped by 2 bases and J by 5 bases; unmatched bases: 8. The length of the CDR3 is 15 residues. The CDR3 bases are TGTGCCAGCAGCTTAAGGTCAGGGGGCGTACACGAGCAGTACTTC. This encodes CASSLRSGGVHEQYF.

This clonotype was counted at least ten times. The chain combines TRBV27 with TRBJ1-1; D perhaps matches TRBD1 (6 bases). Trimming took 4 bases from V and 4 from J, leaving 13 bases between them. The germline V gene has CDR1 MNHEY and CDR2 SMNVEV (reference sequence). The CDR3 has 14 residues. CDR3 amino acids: CASSSLGGFTEAFF. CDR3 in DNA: TGTGCCAGCAGTTCACTCGGGGGCTTCACTGAAGCTTTCTTT.

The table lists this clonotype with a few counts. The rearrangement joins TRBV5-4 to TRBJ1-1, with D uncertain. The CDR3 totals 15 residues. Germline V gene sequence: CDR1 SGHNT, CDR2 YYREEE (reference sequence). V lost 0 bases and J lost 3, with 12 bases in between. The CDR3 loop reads CASSLDGGADTEAFF. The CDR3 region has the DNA TGTGCCAGCAGCTTGGACGGCGGCGCAGACACTGAAGCTTTCTTT.

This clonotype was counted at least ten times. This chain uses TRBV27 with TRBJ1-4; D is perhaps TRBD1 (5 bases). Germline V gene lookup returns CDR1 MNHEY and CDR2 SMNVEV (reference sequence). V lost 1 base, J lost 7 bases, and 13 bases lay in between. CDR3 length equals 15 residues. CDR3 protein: CASSLLGVRGEKLFF. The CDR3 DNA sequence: TGTGCCAGCAGTTTATTAGGGGTTCGTGGTGAAAAACTGTTTTTT.

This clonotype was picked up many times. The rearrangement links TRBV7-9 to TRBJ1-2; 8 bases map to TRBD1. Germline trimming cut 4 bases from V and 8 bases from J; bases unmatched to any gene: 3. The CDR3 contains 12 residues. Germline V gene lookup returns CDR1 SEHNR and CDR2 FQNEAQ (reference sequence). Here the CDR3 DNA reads TGTGCCAGCAGCTGGGGACAGGTGGGCTACACCTTC. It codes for CASSWGQVGYTF.

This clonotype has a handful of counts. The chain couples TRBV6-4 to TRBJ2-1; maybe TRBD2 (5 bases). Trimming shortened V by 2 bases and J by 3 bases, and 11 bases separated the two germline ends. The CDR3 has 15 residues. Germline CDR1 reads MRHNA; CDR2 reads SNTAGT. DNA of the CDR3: TGTGCCAGCAGTGACCGTCCCGGGGACTACAATGAGCAGTTCTTC. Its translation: CASSDRPGDYNEQFF.

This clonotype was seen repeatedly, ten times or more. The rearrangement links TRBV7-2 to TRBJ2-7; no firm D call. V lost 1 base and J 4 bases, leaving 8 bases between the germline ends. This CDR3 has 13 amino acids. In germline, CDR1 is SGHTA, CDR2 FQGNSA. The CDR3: CASSLGPNYEQYF. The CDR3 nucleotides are TGTGCCAGCAGCTTAGGCCCGAATTACGAGCAGTACTTC.